This T cell receptor beta chain was documented in a study of T cell changes during pregnancy in multiple sclerosis. The CDR3 runs 17 residues. V lost 1 base to trimming and J lost 2 bases; unmatched junction nucleotides: 7. CDR1 and CDR2 (germline): SGHVS, FQNEAQ. Generated by immunoSEQ multiplex PCR, the TCRdb table keeps only in-frame clones and is missing some. This sample has approximately 83,000 clones, with 85% to 95% found just once. The sequencing used peripheral blood, collected in the third trimester of pregnancy. The TCR originated in a female donor with multiple sclerosis, enrolled in a pregnancy study. V usage is TRBV7-8 and J usage is TRBJ2-7, with 11 bases identical to TRBD2. CDR3 sequence (DNA): TGTGCCAGCAGCTTAGGGGGACTAGCGGTCCCACCCTACGAGCAGTACTTC. This gives the protein CASSLGGLAVPPYEQYF.